Listed here are 20 T cell receptor beta chains from one sample, sequenced in a study of T-cell reconstitution after alpha-beta-depleted transplantation in children. A TCRbeta library incorporating unique molecular identifiers was prepared. MiXCR, run by TCRdb on the PCR reads, gives a single entry per CDR3 protein. This table has 90,000 to 95,000 distinct CDR3 sequences, 10% to 15% appearing once. The sequencing used PBMCs from the stem cell graft donor, collected from the stem cell graft. The receptor set was obtained from a human donor who donated a stem cell graft to a child with inherited bone marrow failure.

In this sample, this clonotype turned up many times. In DNA form, the CDR3 reads TGTGCCAGCAGCCCTCCGGGACAAGACACAGATACGCAGTATTTT. This translates into CASSPPGQDTDTQYF. V is TRBV7-9 and J is TRBJ2-3; D is perhaps TRBD1 (6 bases). Trimming took 5 bases from V and 2 from J, leaving 14 bases between them. CDR1 SEHNR and CDR2 FQNEAQ come from the germline V gene (reference sequence). The CDR3 has 15 residues.

This clonotype showed up many times. The V gene is TRBV11-3, the J gene TRBJ2-2; D gene uncertain. CDR1 SGHNT and CDR2 YENEEA come from the germline V gene. The CDR3 consists of 14 residues. Deletions cut 0 bases from V and 7 bases from J, with 9 bases between. The CDR3 loop reads CASSLDHANGELFF. The CDR3 DNA follows: TGTGCCAGCAGCTTAGATCACGCGAACGGGGAGCTGTTTTTT.

This clonotype appeared many times. The CDR3 protein is CSALLGDTEAFF. In DNA form, the CDR3 reads TGCAGTGCCCTTCTCGGGGACACTGAAGCTTTCTTT. V and J are TRBV20-1 and TRBJ1-1; D call uncertain. Germline V gene lookup returns CDR1 DFQATT and CDR2 SNEGSKA (reference sequence). The CDR3 length is 12 residues. V was cut by 6 bases and J by 3 bases, with 11 bases left in between.

In this sample, this clonotype turned up many times. The chain has TRBV7-9 and TRBJ2-7; TRBD2 might be the D (5 bases). The CDR3 has 14 amino acids. The germline V and J ends were trimmed by 5 bases and 4 bases, with 15 bases remaining between them. In germline, CDR1 is SEHNR, CDR2 FQNEAQ (reference sequence). CDR3 loop: CASSRGLGMYEQYF. CDR3 nucleotides: TGTGCCAGCAGCCGCGGACTGGGAATGTACGAGCAGTACTTC.

The CDR3 DNA follows: TGTGCCAGCTCACCAACAAAAGGGGGCTCAGGGACGGGCACTGAAGCTTTCTTT. Amino acid sequence: CASSPTKGGSGTGTEAFF. J is TRBJ1-1 and V is TRBV18; 7 bases align to TRBD1. V was pared by 2 bases and J by 4 bases, with 16 bases of the junction left unmatched. This CDR3 is built from 18 residues. Germline values: CDR1 KGHSH, CDR2 LQKENI. Complete variable domain (other parts from reference TRBV18 and TRBJ1-1): NAGVMQNPRHLVRRRGQEARLRCSPMKGHSHVYWYRQLPEEGLKFMVYLQKENIIDESGMPKERFSAEFPKEGPSILRIQQVVRGDSAAYFCASSPTKGGSGTGTEAFFGQGTRLTVV.

This clonotype appeared many times. The chain is built from TRBV20-1 and TRBJ1-5; 7 bases are a match to TRBD1. The CDR3 is made up of 13 amino acids. Trimming took 5 bases from V and 4 from J; bases not matched to a gene: 5. The germline V gene encodes CDR1 DFQATT and CDR2 SNEGSKA (reference sequence). CDR3 coding DNA: TGCAGTGCTGCCAGGGGGGTGAATCAGCCCCAGCATTTT. It translates to CSAARGVNQPQHF.

This clonotype occurred many times. Here the CDR3 DNA reads TGCGCCAGCAGCCAATCCTACCTAAGACAGGGGGCTGTGGTCTACGAGCAGTACTTC. Protein product: CASSQSYLRQGAVVYEQYF. J is TRBJ2-7 and V is TRBV4-3; 10 positions agree with TRBD1. CDR1 is LGHNA and CDR2 is YSLEER in the germline V gene. The V gene end was trimmed by 2 bases and the J gene end by 3 bases; junction bases not matched to a gene: 16. CDR3 length equals 19 residues.

This chain uses TRBV3-1 with TRBJ2-7, with D perhaps being TRBD1 or TRBD2 (5 bases each). CDR1 and CDR2 (germline): LGHDT, YNNKEL (reference sequence). V dropped 1 base and J dropped 0 bases, with 10 bases sitting between them. CDR3 length: 15 residues. This CDR3 is CASSQAGASSYEQYF. In DNA, the CDR3 is TGTGCCAGCAGCCAAGCCGGGGCGAGCTCCTACGAGCAGTACTTC.

This clonotype occurred many times. The V and J genes are TRBV20-1 and TRBJ1-1; D not resolved. V dropped 2 bases and J dropped 3 bases, with 10 bases sitting between them. CDR3 size: 13 residues. The germline V gene has CDR1 DFQATT and CDR2 SNEGSKA (reference sequence). The chain's CDR3 is CSARPTNDTEAFF. CDR3 DNA sequence: TGCAGTGCTAGACCAACCAATGACACTGAAGCTTTCTTT.

The chain joins TRBV28 to TRBJ1-3; no clear D. The CDR3 consists of 16 residues. Trimming shortened V by 5 bases and J by 4 bases, and 18 bases separated the two germline ends. Germline V gene data show CDR1 as MDHEN and CDR2 as SYDVKM. CDR3 sequence (DNA): TGTGCCAGCAGTGTCGGGAGCGGTTTCGCCGGAAACACCATATATTTT. As protein: CASSVGSGFAGNTIYF.

This clonotype was detected many times. J is TRBJ2-7 and V is TRBV10-3, with D tentatively TRBD2 (7 bases). There are 14 residues in the CDR3. CDR1 and CDR2 (germline): ENHRY, SYGVKD. V shed 1 base and J shed 4 bases, with 11 bases lying between them. The CDR3 loop is CAISEFGGLYEQYF. The DNA of the CDR3 is TGTGCCATCAGTGAGTTCGGGGGGCTGTACGAGCAGTACTTC.

This clonotype was observed at least ten times. The J gene is TRBJ2-5, the V gene TRBV7-2; D remains unclear. Between the trimmed V and J ends, which lost 2 bases and 5 bases, there was a span of 9 bases. CDR3 length equals 13 residues. CDR1 is SGHTA and CDR2 is FQGNSA in the germline V gene. The CDR3 nucleotides are TGTGCCAGCAGCTTAACGATGAGGGAGACCCAGTACTTC. It specifies CASSLTMRETQYF.

This clonotype was observed many times. This may come from a read error, since a much larger clone is one base off. The chain employs TRBV29-1 and TRBJ1-1; no clear D gene. This CDR3 spans 15 amino acids. In germline, CDR1 is SQVTM, CDR2 ANQGSEA. Trimming removed 1 base at V and 1 base at J, with 13 bases between. This CDR3 is CSVEGPQWRNTEAFF. The CDR3 nucleotides are TGCAGCGTTGAAGGGCCCCAATGGCGGAACACTGAAGCTTTCTTT.

The sample holds many counts of this clonotype. The chain links TRBV2 to TRBJ2-3; TRBD2 is a possible D gene (5 bases). V shed 4 bases and J shed 0 bases, with 8 bases lying between them. The CDR3 is 14 amino acids. Germline CDR1 and CDR2: SNHLY and FYNNEI. The CDR3 DNA follows: TGTGCCAGCAGTGTAGGGAGCAGCACAGATACGCAGTATTTT. This encodes CASSVGSSTDTQYF. Together with reference TRBV2 and TRBJ2-3, the CDR3 gives the full variable domain: EPEVTQTPSHQVTQMGQEVILRCVPISNHLYFYWYRQILGQKVEFLVSFYNNEISEKSEIFDDQFSVERPDGSNFTLKIRSTKLEDSAMYFCASSVGSSTDTQYFGPGTRLTVL.

This clonotype has at least ten counts. The chain recombines TRBV11-1 with TRBJ2-7; 9 positions match TRBD2. The germline V gene has CDR1 SGHAT and CDR2 FQDESV (reference sequence). V dropped 4 bases and J dropped 2; count of bases not matched to a gene: 18. CDR3 length equals 19 residues. The CDR3 spells CASSSTLGGGGRSPYEQYF. Written as DNA, the CDR3 is TGTGCCAGCAGCTCAACGTTAGGCGGGGGGGGCCGAAGCCCCTACGAGCAGTACTTC.

This clonotype has only a few counts. The chain employs TRBV20-1 and TRBJ2-4; no definite D call. Germline loops: CDR1 DFQATT, CDR2 SNEGSKA (reference sequence). The V gene lost 0 bases and the J gene lost 2 bases, with 8 bases spanning the gap. The CDR3 covers 14 residues. CDR3 region: CSARDPGTKNIQYF. The CDR3 nucleotides are TGCAGTGCTAGAGATCCGGGTACCAAAAACATTCAGTACTTC.

Ten or more counts support this clonotype. The chain couples TRBV29-1 to TRBJ1-3; maybe TRBD1 (6 bases). Germline lookup yields CDR1 SQVTM and CDR2 ANQGSEA. The CDR3 sequence is 13 residues long. V gave up 6 bases and J gave up 4 bases, with 13 bases separating them. The CDR3 protein is CSVRGQGGNTIYF. CDR3 coding DNA: TGCAGCGTCCGAGGGCAGGGGGGAAACACCATATATTTT.

This clonotype was detected many times. This chain uses TRBV20-1 with TRBJ2-7; 10 bases line up with TRBD2. Germline trimming cut 6 bases from V and 4 bases from J; bases unmatched to any gene: 9. The CDR3 is 14 amino acids. CDR1 DFQATT and CDR2 SNEGSKA come from the germline V gene (reference sequence). The CDR3 here is CSATLAGARYEQYF. Written as DNA, the CDR3 is TGCAGTGCAACCCTAGCGGGGGCGAGGTACGAGCAGTACTTC.

This clonotype occurred a few times. The chain carries TRBV19 and TRBJ2-7; perhaps TRBD2 as D (5 bases). Germline V CDR1 and CDR2: LNHDA, SQIVND (reference sequence). V lost 2 bases, J lost 5 bases, and 13 bases lay in between. The CDR3 extends over 14 amino acids. CDR3 nucleotide sequence: TGTGCCAGTAGTATATCGGAGGTGTGGGACGAGCAGTACTTC. It translates to CASSISEVWDEQYF.

This clonotype was found many times. The V gene is TRBV29-1, the J gene TRBJ2-7, with 8 bases fitting TRBD2. The CDR3 has 14 amino acids. The germline gives CDR1 SQVTM, CDR2 ANQGSEA. V gave up 6 bases and J gave up 2 bases; unmatched junction bases: 9. The CDR3 DNA reads as TGCAGCGTCGTTTCGGGGGGGGGAGCCTACGAGCAGTACTTC. Residues: CSVVSGGGAYEQYF.